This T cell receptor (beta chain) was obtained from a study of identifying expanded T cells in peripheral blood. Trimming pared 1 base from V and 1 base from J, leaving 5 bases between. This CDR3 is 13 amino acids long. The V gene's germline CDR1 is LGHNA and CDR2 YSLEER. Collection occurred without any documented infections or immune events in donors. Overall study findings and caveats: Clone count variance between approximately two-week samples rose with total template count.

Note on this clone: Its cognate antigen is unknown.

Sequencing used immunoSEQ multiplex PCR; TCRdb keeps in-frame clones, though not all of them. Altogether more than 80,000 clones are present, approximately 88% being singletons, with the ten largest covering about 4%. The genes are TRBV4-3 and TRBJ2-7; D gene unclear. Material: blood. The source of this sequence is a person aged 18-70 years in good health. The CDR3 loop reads CASSQGRSYEQYF. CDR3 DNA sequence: TGCGCCAGCAGCCAAGGAAGATCCTACGAGCAGTACTTC.